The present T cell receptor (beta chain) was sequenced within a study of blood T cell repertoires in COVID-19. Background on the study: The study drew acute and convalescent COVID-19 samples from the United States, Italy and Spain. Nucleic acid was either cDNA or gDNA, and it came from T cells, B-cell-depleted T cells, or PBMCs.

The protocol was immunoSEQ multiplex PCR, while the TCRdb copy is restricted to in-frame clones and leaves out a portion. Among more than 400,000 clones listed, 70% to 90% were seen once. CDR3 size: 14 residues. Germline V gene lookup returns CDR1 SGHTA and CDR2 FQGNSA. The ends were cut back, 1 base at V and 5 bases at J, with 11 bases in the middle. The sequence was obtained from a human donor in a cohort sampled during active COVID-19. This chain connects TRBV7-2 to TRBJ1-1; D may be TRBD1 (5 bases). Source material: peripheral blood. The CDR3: CASSLGGGSTEAFF. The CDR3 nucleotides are TGTGCCAGCAGCTTAGGGGGGGGGTCTACTGAAGCTTTCTTT.